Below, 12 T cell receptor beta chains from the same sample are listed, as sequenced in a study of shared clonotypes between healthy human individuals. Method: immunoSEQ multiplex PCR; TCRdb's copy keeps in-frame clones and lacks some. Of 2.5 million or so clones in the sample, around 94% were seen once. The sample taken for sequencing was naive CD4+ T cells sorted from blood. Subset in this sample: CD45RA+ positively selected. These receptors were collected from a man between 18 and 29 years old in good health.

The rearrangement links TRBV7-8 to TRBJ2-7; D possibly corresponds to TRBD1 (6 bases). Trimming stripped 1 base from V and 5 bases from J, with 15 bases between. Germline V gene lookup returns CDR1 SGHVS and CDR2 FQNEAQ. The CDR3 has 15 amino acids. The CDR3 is CASSLVRGLGNEQYF. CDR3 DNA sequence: TGTGCCAGCAGCTTAGTTAGGGGGTTAGGGAACGAGCAGTACTTC.

The CDR3 coding sequence is TGTGCCAGCAGCCCCGAGGGAGGGGGTCGTGGGGCCAACGTCCTGACTTTC. Translated, it gives CASSPEGGGRGANVLTF. The rearrangement joins TRBV7-9 to TRBJ2-6; TRBD2 might be the D (7 bases). The germline V and J ends were trimmed by 5 bases and 3 bases, with 17 bases remaining between them. CDR1 and CDR2 from the germline V gene are SEHNR and FQNEAQ (reference sequence). The length of the CDR3 is 17 residues.

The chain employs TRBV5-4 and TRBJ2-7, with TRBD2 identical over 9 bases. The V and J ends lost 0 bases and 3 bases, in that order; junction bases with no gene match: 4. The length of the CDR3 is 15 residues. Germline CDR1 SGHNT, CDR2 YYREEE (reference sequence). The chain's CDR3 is CASSLGSSGIYEQYF. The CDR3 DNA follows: TGTGCCAGCAGCTTGGGTTCTAGCGGGATCTACGAGCAGTACTTC.

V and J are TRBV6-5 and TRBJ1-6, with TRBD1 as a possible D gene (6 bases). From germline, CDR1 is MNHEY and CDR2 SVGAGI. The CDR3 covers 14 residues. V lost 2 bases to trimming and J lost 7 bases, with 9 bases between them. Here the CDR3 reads CASSYTGQNSPLHF. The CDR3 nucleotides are TGTGCCAGCAGTTACACGGGACAAAATTCACCCCTCCACTTT.

The DNA of the CDR3 is TGTGCCAGCTCACGGTCGACAGGTGAACGGGGGTATTTT. This encodes CASSRSTGERGYF. This chain joins TRBV18 and TRBJ2-3; TRBD1 is a possible D gene (6 bases). The CDR3 is made up of 13 amino acids. Germline CDR1 reads KGHSH; CDR2 reads LQKENI. V lost 4 bases and J lost 14, with 19 bases in between.

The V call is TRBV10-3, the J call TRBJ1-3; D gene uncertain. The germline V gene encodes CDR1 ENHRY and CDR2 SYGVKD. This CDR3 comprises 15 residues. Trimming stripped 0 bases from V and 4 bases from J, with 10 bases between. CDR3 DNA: TGTGCCATCAGTGAGTCGGTGCCAGTAGGAAACACCATATATTTT. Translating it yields CAISESVPVGNTIYF.

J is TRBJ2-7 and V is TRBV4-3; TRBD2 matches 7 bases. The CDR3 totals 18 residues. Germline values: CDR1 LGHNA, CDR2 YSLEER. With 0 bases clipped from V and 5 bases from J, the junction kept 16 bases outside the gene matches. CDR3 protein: CASSQDPVGSSGTHEQYF. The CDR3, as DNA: TGCGCCAGCAGCCAAGATCCTGTTGGGTCCAGCGGGACCCACGAGCAGTACTTC.

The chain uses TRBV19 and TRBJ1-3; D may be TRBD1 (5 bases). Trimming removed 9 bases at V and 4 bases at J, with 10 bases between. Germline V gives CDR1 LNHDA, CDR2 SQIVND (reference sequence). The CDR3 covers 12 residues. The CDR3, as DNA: TGTGCCAGCCTGGGACCGGGAAACACCATATATTTT. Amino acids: CASLGPGNTIYF.

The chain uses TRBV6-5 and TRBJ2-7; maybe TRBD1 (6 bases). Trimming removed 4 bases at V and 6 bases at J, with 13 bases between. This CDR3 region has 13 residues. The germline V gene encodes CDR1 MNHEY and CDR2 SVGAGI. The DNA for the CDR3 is TGTGCCAGCAGTTGGGACCGGGACACCGAGCAGTACTTC. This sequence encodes CASSWDRDTEQYF.

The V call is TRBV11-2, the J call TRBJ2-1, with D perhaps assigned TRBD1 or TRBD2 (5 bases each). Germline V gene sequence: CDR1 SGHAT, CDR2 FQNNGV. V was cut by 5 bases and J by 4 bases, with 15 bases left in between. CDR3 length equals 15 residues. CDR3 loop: CASSPLPGPYNEQFF. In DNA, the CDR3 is TGTGCCAGCAGCCCCCTGCCGGGGCCTTACAATGAGCAGTTCTTC.

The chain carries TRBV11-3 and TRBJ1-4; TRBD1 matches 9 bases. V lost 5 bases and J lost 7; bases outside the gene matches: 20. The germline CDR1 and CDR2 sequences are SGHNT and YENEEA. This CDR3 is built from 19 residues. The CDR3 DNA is TGTGCCAGCAGCGCTATGGGCCGGGACAGGGACCGCCCGCCTGAAAAACTGTTTTTT. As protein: CASSAMGRDRDRPPEKLFF.

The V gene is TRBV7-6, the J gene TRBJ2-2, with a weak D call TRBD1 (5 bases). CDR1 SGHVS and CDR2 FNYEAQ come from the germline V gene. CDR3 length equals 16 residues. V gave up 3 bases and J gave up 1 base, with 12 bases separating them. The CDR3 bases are TGTGCCAGCAGCTTCCCCCCTACAGGGAACACCGGGGAGCTGTTTTTT. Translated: CASSFPPTGNTGELFF.